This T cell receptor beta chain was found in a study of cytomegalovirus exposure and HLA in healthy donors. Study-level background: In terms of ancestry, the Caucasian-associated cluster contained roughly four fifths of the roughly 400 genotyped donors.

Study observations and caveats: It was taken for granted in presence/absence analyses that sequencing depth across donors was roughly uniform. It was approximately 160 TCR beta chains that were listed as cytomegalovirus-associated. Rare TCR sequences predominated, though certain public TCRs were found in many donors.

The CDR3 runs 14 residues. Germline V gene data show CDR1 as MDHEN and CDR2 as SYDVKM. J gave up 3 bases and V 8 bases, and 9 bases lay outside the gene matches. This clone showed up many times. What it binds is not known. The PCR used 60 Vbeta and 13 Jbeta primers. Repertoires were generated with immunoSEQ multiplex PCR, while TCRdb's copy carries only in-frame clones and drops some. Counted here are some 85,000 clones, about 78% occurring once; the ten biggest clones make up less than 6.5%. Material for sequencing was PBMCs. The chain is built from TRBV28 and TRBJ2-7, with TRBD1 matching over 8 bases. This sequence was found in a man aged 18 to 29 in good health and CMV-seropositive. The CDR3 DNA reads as TGTGCCAGCGCAAGGACAGGGAACTACTACGAGCAGTACTTC. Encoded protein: CASARTGNYYEQYF.